These 23 T cell receptor beta chains were all obtained from the same sample, sequenced in a study of beta chain features in type 1 diabetes. These receptors' targets are unknown. The entirety of the isolated RNA underwent reverse transcription, so expressed TCRB transcripts were sequenced. Profiling relied on immunoSEQ multiplex PCR, and the TCRdb table lists in-frame clones only, not all of them. The sample includes about 15,000 clones, approximately 60% of them seen just once. Study outcomes and limitations: Shortening that was moderate but significant affected the TCRB CDR3s of Type 1 diabetes patients in all four CD4+ subsets.

Sample: stem cell memory CD4+ T cells from blood. The receptors here all came from a young woman with type 1 diabetes.

This clone came up a few times. The chain uses TRBV10-1 and TRBJ2-3, with 10 positions matching TRBD2. The V and J ends lost 8 bases and 2 bases, in that order; junction bases with no gene match: 4. The CDR3 has 14 amino acids. Germline assignment: CDR1 WNHNN and CDR2 SYGVQD (reference sequence). Here the CDR3 reads CASGTSGATDTQYF. The CDR3 coding sequence is TGCGCCAGCGGTACTAGCGGGGCCACAGATACGCAGTATTTT.

The chain's CDR3 is CASTQGGKETQYF. The CDR3 DNA reads TGTGCCAGCACCCAAGGGGGAAAAGAGACCCAGTACTTC. This rearrangement joins TRBV2 to TRBJ2-5, with a tentative D call TRBD1 (6 bases). Germline CDR1 is SNHLY and CDR2 is FYNNEI. V was cut by 7 bases and J by 3 bases, with 12 bases left in between. The CDR3 sequence is 13 residues long.

This chain links TRBV5-6 with TRBJ2-1; 7 positions match TRBD2. CDR3 size: 14 residues. The J segment lost 9 bases and the V segment lost 3 bases, leaving 9 bases of the junction unmatched. CDR1 and CDR2 (germline): SGHDT, YYEEEE. The CDR3 DNA follows: TGTGCCAGCAGCTCTGGCGGGAGTTACTTTGAGCAGTTCTTC. It is translated as CASSSGGSYFEQFF.

This chain uses TRBV18 with TRBJ2-2; 8 nucleotides align to TRBD2. V was pared by 6 bases and J by 0 bases, with 3 bases of the junction left unmatched. CDR1 KGHSH and CDR2 LQKENI come from the germline V gene. This CDR3 region has 15 residues. The CDR3 sequence: CASSSGATNTGELFF. The CDR3 region has the DNA TGTGCCAGCTCTAGCGGGGCCACGAACACCGGGGAGCTGTTTTTT. Variable domain in full (rest from reference TRBV18 and TRBJ2-2): NAGVMQNPRHLVRRRGQEARLRCSPMKGHSHVYWYRQLPEEGLKFMVYLQKENIIDESGMPKERFSAEFPKEGPSILRIQQVVRGDSAAYFCASSSGATNTGELFFGEGSRLTVL.

The chain carries TRBV6-5 and TRBJ2-3, with 12 bases lining up with TRBD2. CDR3 size: 15 residues. V shed 6 bases and J 3 bases; nucleotides not matched to a gene: 4. Per the germline V gene, CDR1 is MNHEY and CDR2 is SVGAGI. The CDR3 coding sequence is TGTGCCAGCAGGGTTCTAGCGGGGGGGACAGATACGCAGTATTTT. Translated: CASRVLAGGTDTQYF.

The rearrangement links TRBV5-1 to TRBJ2-1; 8 bases line up with TRBD1. CDR3 length equals 16 residues. Trimming removed 1 base from V and 2 bases from J; junction bases left unmatched: 5. Germline V CDR1 and CDR2: SGHRS, YFSETQ. CDR3 DNA: TGCGCCAGCAGCTTGACAATGACAGGGGCCTACAATGAGCAGTTCTTC. Translation gives CASSLTMTGAYNEQFF.

This clone was counted between two and nine times. The genes are TRBV7-2 and TRBJ1-1; 7 bases are a match to TRBD1. V was clipped by 3 bases and J by 13 bases; unmatched bases: 11. Germline CDR1 and CDR2: SGHTA and FQGNSA. The CDR3 sequence is 13 residues long. As DNA, the CDR3 is TGTGCCAGCAGCTTCGGGACGGAGGGGGCGGGTTTCTTT. Translation gives CASSFGTEGAGFF.

This rearrangement joins TRBV18 to TRBJ2-7, with 7 bases lining up with TRBD2. In germline, CDR1 is KGHSH, CDR2 LQKENI. The CDR3 is 18 residues long. V was pared by 3 bases and J by 2 bases, with 16 bases of the junction left unmatched. Here the CDR3 reads CASSPTPFSSGRPYEQYF. The CDR3 nucleotides read TGTGCCAGCTCACCGACCCCCTTTTCTAGCGGCAGACCCTACGAGCAGTACTTC.

This chain links TRBV28 with TRBJ1-1; 9 bases align to TRBD1. With 3 bases clipped from V and 0 bases from J, the junction kept 8 bases outside the gene matches. The CDR3 is 17 amino acids. From germline, CDR1 is MDHEN and CDR2 SYDVKM. The CDR3 loop reads CASSFPPGQGLNTEAFF. In DNA, the CDR3 is TGTGCCAGCAGTTTCCCCCCGGGACAGGGACTGAACACTGAAGCTTTCTTT. Combining the CDR3 with reference TRBV28 and TRBJ1-1 gives the whole variable domain DVKVTQSSRYLVKRTGEKVFLECVQDMDHENMFWYRQDPGLGLRLIYFSYDVKMKEKGDIPEGYSVSREKKERFSLILESASTNQTSMYLCASSFPPGQGLNTEAFFGQGTRLTVV.

This chain connects TRBV19 to TRBJ1-2; D is ambiguous. Germline V lookup: CDR1 LNHDA, CDR2 SQIVND (reference sequence). This CDR3 is 14 amino acids long. V was shortened by 0 bases and J by 1 base, with 6 bases between the two germline ends. Written as DNA, the CDR3 is TGTGCCAGTAGTATAGACAACAGTAACTATGGCTACACCTTC. Translating gives CASSIDNSNYGYTF. Combining the CDR3 with reference TRBV19 and TRBJ1-2 gives the whole variable domain DGGITQSPKYLFRKEGQNVTLSCEQNLNHDAMYWYRQDPGQGLRLIYYSQIVNDFQKGDIAEGYSVSREKKESFPLTVTSAQKNPTAFYLCASSIDNSNYGYTFGSGTRLTVV.

V is TRBV11-3 and J is TRBJ1-1; 7 bases map to TRBD1. The CDR3 loop spans 14 amino acids. Germline CDR1 reads SGHNT; CDR2 reads YENEEA. Germline trimming cut 5 bases from V and 7 bases from J; bases unmatched to any gene: 10. The CDR3 protein is CASSPLTGVGEAFF. CDR3 nucleotide sequence: TGTGCCAGCAGCCCCCTAACAGGGGTTGGTGAAGCTTTCTTT.

The V call is TRBV10-3, the J call TRBJ2-1; 11 bases map to TRBD2. Germline CDR1 and CDR2: ENHRY and SYGVKD. The CDR3 extends over 16 amino acids. Trimming at V came to 4 bases and at J to 7 bases, leaving 9 bases not matched to a gene. The CDR3 region has the DNA TGTGCCATCAGTGGGCCTACTAGCGGGAGTAGGAATGAGCAGTTCTTC. It encodes CAISGPTSGSRNEQFF.

The rearrangement joins TRBV7-9 to TRBJ1-1; weak D call: TRBD1 (5 bases). This CDR3 is 15 amino acids long. The V end lost 2 bases, the J end lost 2 bases, and 12 bases lay between the germline ends. Per germline, CDR1 SEHNR and CDR2 FQNEAQ (reference sequence). In DNA, the CDR3 is TGTGCCAGCAGCTTAAGTCCAGGGAAAAACACTGAAGCTTTCTTT. The encoded protein is CASSLSPGKNTEAFF. Together with reference TRBV7-9 and TRBJ1-1, the CDR3 gives the full variable domain: DTGVSQNPRHKITKRGQNVTFRCDPISEHNRLYWYRQTLGQGPEFLTYFQNEAQLEKSRLLSDRFSAERPKGSFSTLEIQRTEQGDSAMYLCASSLSPGKNTEAFFGQGTRLTVV.

In its sample, this clone was seen once. The CDR3 DNA reads TGTGCCAGCAGCTTGGTGGGGACAGGGGGCGCTAGGGGCTACACCTTC. This translates into CASSLVGTGGARGYTF. J is TRBJ1-2 and V is TRBV7-2; TRBD1 matches at 12 bases. CDR3 length equals 16 residues. Germline V CDR1 and CDR2: SGHTA, FQGNSA. V was clipped by 3 bases and J by 8 bases; unmatched bases: 10.

This clone appeared a few times. The rearrangement joins TRBV7-2 to TRBJ2-7; 9 bases map to TRBD1. There are 15 residues in the CDR3. With V trimmed by 5 bases and J by 4 bases, 9 bases remained unmatched. Germline V gene sequence: CDR1 SGHTA, CDR2 FQGNSA. The DNA for the CDR3 is TGTGCCAGCAGCCGCACCGGGACAGGGACATACGAGCAGTACTTC. This translates into CASSRTGTGTYEQYF.

This clone was seen only a few times. The chain has TRBV4-1 and TRBJ2-7, with D tentatively TRBD2 (5 bases). The CDR3 is made up of 16 amino acids. V was clipped by 0 bases and J by 2 bases, with 14 bases between them. The germline CDR1 and CDR2 sequences are MGHRA and YSYEKL. The CDR3 region is CASSQDPGLSPYEQYF. DNA for the CDR3: TGCGCCAGCAGCCAAGATCCCGGACTCAGCCCCTACGAGCAGTACTTC.

This clone was seen a handful of times. The V and J genes are TRBV28 and TRBJ2-3, with a possible D match to TRBD2 (5 bases). This CDR3 region has 14 residues. The V gene lost 6 bases and the J gene lost 6 bases, with 16 bases spanning the gap. From germline, CDR1 is MDHEN and CDR2 SYDVKM. CDR3 coding DNA: TGTGCCAGCAGCCCGGACTCGTTTACGGATACGCAGTATTTT. Translation: CASSPDSFTDTQYF.

This clone was recorded only once. The CDR3 DNA reads TGTGCCAGCAGTTCGGCAGGGGGAGAGACCCAGTACTTC. Amino acids: CASSSAGGETQYF. This chain uses TRBV6-6 with TRBJ2-5; 7 nucleotides line up with TRBD1. The J segment lost 4 bases and the V segment lost 4 bases, leaving 3 bases of the junction unmatched. The V gene's germline CDR1 is MNHNY and CDR2 SVGAGI (reference sequence). The CDR3 runs to 13 residues.

The chain recombines TRBV7-9 with TRBJ1-1, with D maybe TRBD1 (5 bases). Germline V CDR1 and CDR2: SEHNR, FQNEAQ (reference sequence). Trimming took 2 bases from V and 6 from J, leaving 7 bases between them. This CDR3 is built from 12 residues. The CDR3 DNA reads TGTGCCAGCAGCTTAAGGGGTTCTGAAGCTTTCTTT. Amino acid sequence: CASSLRGSEAFF.

This clone appeared a few times. The rearrangement links TRBV5-1 to TRBJ2-6, with a tentative D call TRBD2 (6 bases). This CDR3 has 18 residues. The germline V gene has CDR1 SGHRS and CDR2 YFSETQ. V gave up 4 bases and J gave up 0 bases, with 17 bases separating them. CDR3 in DNA: TGCGCCAGCAGCCTGACGGGGGAGTGGGACTCTGGGGCCAACGTCCTGACTTTC. Its translation is CASSLTGEWDSGANVLTF.

The sample holds a few counts of this clone. V usage is TRBV19 and J usage is TRBJ2-7; D gene ambiguous. Germline V gene lookup returns CDR1 LNHDA and CDR2 SQIVND (reference sequence). The CDR3 is made up of 16 amino acids. Trimming took 3 bases from V and 2 from J, leaving 17 bases between them. This chain's CDR3 is CASSIPKWRPPYEQYF. In DNA form, the CDR3 reads TGTGCCAGTAGTATTCCCAAATGGAGACCTCCCTACGAGCAGTACTTC.

The chain joins TRBV5-4 to TRBJ1-1, with a tentative D call TRBD1 (5 bases). The germline V gene has CDR1 SGHNT and CDR2 YYREEE (reference sequence). The CDR3 consists of 15 residues. Trimming left V 4 bases short and J 3 bases short, with 16 bases between. The CDR3 region is CASSGVRDEDTEAFF. The CDR3 DNA reads TGTGCCAGCAGCGGGGTCAGGGATGAGGACACTGAAGCTTTCTTT.

On this clone itself: A read error may produce the germline difference seen at one junction end. The chain couples TRBV6-1 to TRBJ2-5; D is undetermined. Germline CDR1 is MNHNS and CDR2 is SASEGT. CDR3 length: 12 residues. CDR3 DNA: TGTGCCAGCAGTGAGGCCCAACAGACCCAGTACTTC. Protein product: CASSEAQQTQYF.